This T cell receptor (beta chain) derives from a study of blood T cell repertoires in COVID-19. Here immunoSEQ multiplex PCR was the method, and the copy in TCRdb shows in-frame clones only, minus some. Found here are under 400,000 clones, 80% to 90% of them singletons; the top ten hold 4% to 5%. V was shortened by 2 bases and J by 4 bases, with 6 bases between the two germline ends. CDR1 and CDR2 from the germline V gene are SGHTA and FQGNSA. This CDR3 spans 13 amino acids. Sequencing was carried out using PBMCs or T cells enriched from blood (not recorded which). The chain carries TRBV7-2 and TRBJ1-5; D call uncertain. This receptor was identified in a woman aged 40-49 years with acute COVID-19. In nucleotides, the CDR3 is TGTGCCAGCAGCTTATATGTTAATCAGCCCCAGCATTTT. This encodes CASSLYVNQPQHF.